This T cell receptor beta chain stems from a study of blood T cell repertoires in COVID-19. Repertoires were generated with immunoSEQ multiplex PCR, while TCRdb's copy carries only in-frame clones and drops some. This table holds 150,000 to 200,000 clones, 82% found once. J gave up 7 bases and V 7 bases, and 5 bases lay outside the gene matches. CDR3 length: 12 amino acids. The V gene's germline CDR1 is SNHLY and CDR2 FYNNEI. The rearrangement links TRBV2 to TRBJ1-2; 8 positions match TRBD1. Sequencing used PBMCs or T cells enriched from blood (not recorded which). The receptor comes from a woman aged 60-75 years with acute COVID-19. CDR3 nucleotide sequence: TGTGCCAGCAATCAGGACAGGGCTGGCTACACCTTC. It encodes CASNQDRAGYTF.